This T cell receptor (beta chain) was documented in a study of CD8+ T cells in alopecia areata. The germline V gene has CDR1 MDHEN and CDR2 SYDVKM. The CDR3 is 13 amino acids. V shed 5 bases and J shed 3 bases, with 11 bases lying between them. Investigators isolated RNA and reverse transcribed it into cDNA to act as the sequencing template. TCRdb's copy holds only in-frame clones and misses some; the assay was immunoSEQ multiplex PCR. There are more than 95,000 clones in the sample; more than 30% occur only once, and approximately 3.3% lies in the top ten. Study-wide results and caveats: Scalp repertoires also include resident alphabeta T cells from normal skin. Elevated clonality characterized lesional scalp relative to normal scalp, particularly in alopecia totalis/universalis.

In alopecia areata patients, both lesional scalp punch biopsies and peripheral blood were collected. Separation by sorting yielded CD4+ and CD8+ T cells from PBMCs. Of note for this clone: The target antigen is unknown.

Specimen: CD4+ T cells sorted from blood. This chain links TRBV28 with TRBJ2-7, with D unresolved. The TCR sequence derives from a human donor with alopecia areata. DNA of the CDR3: TGTGCCAGCAGTCGCTCGACCTACTACGAGCAGTACTTC. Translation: CASSRSTYYEQYF.